A single sample gave rise to the 20 T cell receptor beta chains below, sequenced in a study of human CD8 memory T cell subsets. Sequencing libraries of TCR beta were made by UMI-labeled 5' RACE. TCRdb reprocessed the 5' RACE reads; each CDR3 protein has one entry and no DNA is given. The table for this sample gives thousands of distinct CDR3 sequences. The material sequenced was CD8+ stem-like memory T cells (TSCM and TCM) sorted from PBMCs. Subset meaning: stem-like memory CD8 T cells (TSTEM), CCR7+ PD-1- TIGIT-. All receptors come from a human donor in good health.

The chain couples TRBV5-4 to TRBJ2-3; absent DNA, TCRdb's TRBD1 call cannot be checked. This CDR3 is built from 13 residues. The germline V gene has CDR1 SGHNT and CDR2 YYREEE (reference sequence). CDR3 residues: CASKGRGEDTQYF.

The chain joins TRBV4-3 to TRBJ2-7. The germline gives CDR1 LGHNA, CDR2 YSLEER. CDR3 length equals 13 residues. The chain's CDR3 is CASSKGPSYEQYF.

The CDR3 protein is CASSLVGQGNSPLHF. The chain uses TRBV7-9 and TRBJ1-6; checking the TCRdb D call of TRBD1 is not possible without DNA. The CDR3 totals 15 residues. Germline-derived CDR1 and CDR2 are SEHNR and FQNEAQ (reference sequence).

CDR3 residues: CASSQETGQETQYF. The genes are TRBV3-1 and TRBJ2-5. The germline V gene encodes CDR1 LGHDT and CDR2 YNNKEL (reference sequence). This CDR3 is built from 14 residues.

This sequence joins TRBV4-3 and TRBJ1-1; TCRdb selects TRBD1, and the lack of DNA leaves this call unchecked. The CDR3 is made up of 13 amino acids. Looked up from germline, CDR1 is LGHNA and CDR2 is YSLEER. CDR3 protein: CASSRVQGTEAFF.

The V gene is TRBV10-2, the J gene TRBJ2-1; the D gene TCRdb calls, TRBD2, cannot be checked with no DNA. The CDR3 runs 15 residues. The germline V gene has CDR1 WSHSY and CDR2 SAAADI. CDR3 protein: CASTPLAGGENEQFF.

The chain employs TRBV2 and TRBJ2-2; without DNA, the TCRdb call of TRBD1 cannot be checked. The CDR3 has 15 amino acids. CDR1 and CDR2 from the germline V gene are SNHLY and FYNNEI. The CDR3 reads CASSERGTLTGELFF.

This chain joins TRBV15 and TRBJ1-2. Per the germline V gene, CDR1 is LNHNV and CDR2 is YYDKDF (reference sequence). CDR3 length: 12 residues. CDR3 protein: CATSERQGSYTF.

The genes are TRBV4-2 and TRBJ1-1; TCRdb calls TRBD1, which cannot be checked without DNA. CDR1 is LGHNA, CDR2 YNFKEQ, per germline. This CDR3 region has 14 residues. CDR3 amino acids: CASSPWGSNTEAFF.

The chain recombines TRBV28 with TRBJ2-7; no DNA is available, so the TRBD1 call from TCRdb remains unchecked. This CDR3 has 12 residues. Germline V lookup: CDR1 MDHEN, CDR2 SYDVKM. CDR3 loop: CASCPGGYEQYF.

V usage is TRBV7-8 and J usage is TRBJ2-5; checking the TCRdb D call of TRBD2 is not possible without DNA. CDR3 length: 18 residues. Germline CDR1 SGHVS, CDR2 FQNEAQ. The CDR3: CASSVTSGTGPYQETQYF.

The V call is TRBV2, the J call TRBJ2-1; TCRdb outputs TRBD2, but without DNA this stays unchecked. The CDR3 has 15 amino acids. Germline assignment: CDR1 SNHLY and CDR2 FYNNEI. This CDR3 is CASRLAGGLYNEQFF.

The chain joins TRBV7-9 to TRBJ1-1. Germline V gene sequence: CDR1 SEHNR, CDR2 FQNEAQ (reference sequence). This CDR3 comprises 14 residues. CDR3 residues: CASSLTESSTEAFF.

This chain uses TRBV7-2 with TRBJ1-2. This CDR3 region has 14 residues. Germline CDR1 SGHTA, CDR2 FQGNSA. The CDR3 sequence: CASSLARVNYGYTF.

According to its frequency, this clonotype is medium-sized (0.01 to 0.1%). J is TRBJ1-2 and V is TRBV11-2; absent DNA, TCRdb's TRBD1 call cannot be checked. CDR1 is SGHAT and CDR2 is FQNNGV in the germline V gene. The CDR3 spans 13 residues. The CDR3 spells CASSLPGGYGYTF.

The rearrangement joins TRBV5-4 to TRBJ2-1; TCRdb's D call of TRBD2 is untestable without DNA. The CDR3 spans 12 residues. Germline lookup yields CDR1 SGHNT and CDR2 YYREEE (reference sequence). The CDR3 sequence: CASRPSGGAPFF.

The chain recombines TRBV7-9 with TRBJ2-1; the D call of TRBD2 rests on TCRdb alone, since no DNA is present to check it. Germline lookup yields CDR1 SEHNR and CDR2 FQNEAQ (reference sequence). The CDR3 runs to 17 residues. The CDR3 spells CASRQPGTGEDANEQFF. The complete variable domain, with remaining parts taken from reference TRBV7-9 and TRBJ2-1, reads DTGVSQNPRHKITKRGQNVTFRCDPISEHNRLYWYRQTLGQGPEFLTYFQNEAQLEKSRLLSDRFSAERPKGSFSTLEIQRTEQGDSAMYLCASRQPGTGEDANEQFFGPGTRLTVL.

This chain connects TRBV7-2 to TRBJ2-3; checking the TCRdb D call of TRBD1 is not possible without DNA. Germline V gene lookup returns CDR1 SGHTA and CDR2 FQGNSA. The CDR3 extends over 14 amino acids. This chain's CDR3 is CASSERAGPDTQYF.

J is TRBJ2-5 and V is TRBV27; TCRdb indicates TRBD2, and absent DNA this call remains unverified. The CDR3 contains 14 residues. Germline CDR1 is MNHEY and CDR2 is SMNVEV (reference sequence). CDR3 amino acids: CASSPSGTKETQYF.

The chain employs TRBV4-1 and TRBJ2-5. CDR3 size: 13 residues. The V gene's germline CDR1 is MGHRA and CDR2 YSYEKL. The CDR3 sequence: CASSQLVVETQYF.